These 26 T cell receptor beta chains came from one sample sequenced in a study of blood T cell repertoires in COVID-19. The assay was immunoSEQ multiplex PCR, and TCRdb's table has in-frame clones only and misses some. The table has a few hundred thousand clones, about four fifths seen once. Sequenced material: peripheral blood. The receptors stem from a man aged 30-40 years who had recovered from COVID-19.

This clone was recorded once. Other DNA sequences from this sample encode an identical CDR3 as well. The chain combines TRBV28 with TRBJ2-3, with 9 bases matching TRBD2. The CDR3 is 16 residues long. From germline, CDR1 is MDHEN and CDR2 SYDVKM. Trimming cost V 5 bases and J 2 bases; bases outside gene matches: 8. Here the CDR3 reads CASSLGASGVTDTQYF. The CDR3 DNA is TGTGCCAGCAGTCTCGGGGCTAGCGGGGTCACAGATACGCAGTATTTT.

V is TRBV11-2 and J is TRBJ2-5; a weak D match, TRBD1 (6 bases). Per the germline V gene, CDR1 is SGHAT and CDR2 is FQNNGV. This CDR3 is built from 14 residues. With 5 bases removed from V and 5 bases from J, the gap between germline ends came to 15 bases. CDR3 DNA: TGTGCCAGCAGCCCTCTGTGGGGGCCTGAGACCCAGTACTTC. It translates to CASSPLWGPETQYF.

This clone showed up just once. The chain joins TRBV3-1 (or the pseudogene TRBV3-2) to TRBJ2-1, with TRBD2 identical over 15 bases. This CDR3 is built from 18 residues. With 3 bases clipped from V and 9 bases from J, the junction kept 12 bases outside the gene matches. Germline V gene sequence: CDR1 LGHDT, CDR2 YNNKEL (reference sequence). DNA of the CDR3: TGTGCCAGCAGCCACGCCTTTGGGACTAGCGGGGGGCCGGGTGAGCAGTTCTTC. The encoded protein is CASSHAFGTSGGPGEQFF.

The chain couples TRBV6-6 to TRBJ1-5; TRBD1 might be the D (6 bases). The CDR3 is 15 amino acids. Germline-derived CDR1 and CDR2 are MNHNY and SVGAGI (reference sequence). Trimming shortened V by 6 bases and J by 7 bases, and 19 bases separated the two germline ends. The CDR3: CASRQQGRLGQPQHF. In DNA, the CDR3 is TGTGCCAGCAGGCAACAGGGACGTCTGGGCCAGCCCCAGCATTTT.

This clone was seen only a few times. The chain is built from TRBV19 and TRBJ2-4; D is uncertain. Between the trimmed V and J ends, which lost 8 bases and 4 bases, there was a span of 12 bases. Germline CDR1 reads LNHDA; CDR2 reads SQIVND (reference sequence). The CDR3 covers 13 residues. CDR3 region: CASAVPGKNIQYF. DNA for the CDR3: TGTGCCAGTGCGGTCCCCGGGAAAAACATTCAGTACTTC. The full variable domain, with the rest looked up from reference TRBV19 and TRBJ2-4, is DGGITQSPKYLFRKEGQNVTLSCEQNLNHDAMYWYRQDPGQGLRLIYYSQIVNDFQKGDIAEGYSVSREKKESFPLTVTSAQKNPTAFYLCASAVPGKNIQYFGAGTRLSVL.

The chain links TRBV7-9 to TRBJ2-3; 9 bases are a match to TRBD2. The junction had 15 bases not matched to a gene; V was cut back by 5 bases and J by 0 bases. The length of the CDR3 is 19 residues. CDR1 and CDR2 from the germline V gene are SEHNR and FQNEAQ (reference sequence). Written as DNA, the CDR3 is TGTGCCAGCAGCGGAGGGATAGCGGGGGCCCTCTCTAGCACAGATACGCAGTATTTT. Encoded protein: CASSGGIAGALSSTDTQYF.

The V call is TRBV2, the J call TRBJ2-7, with 11 bases aligning to TRBD2. Per the germline V gene, CDR1 is SNHLY and CDR2 is FYNNEI. CDR3 length: 15 amino acids. After removal of 3 bases from V and 9 bases from J, the junction contained 10 bases not matched to a gene. The CDR3 region is CASSEQGPGLAGQYV. The CDR3 nucleotides read TGTGCCAGCAGTGAGCAGGGGCCCGGACTAGCGGGGCAGTACGTC.

This clone appeared a single time. The chain uses TRBV5-1 and TRBJ2-5, with D uncertain. The CDR3 has 12 residues. Between the trimmed V and J ends, which lost 4 bases and 5 bases, there was a span of 9 bases. Germline values: CDR1 SGHRS, CDR2 YFSETQ. The CDR3 sequence is CASSARRETQYF. DNA for the CDR3: TGCGCCAGCAGCGCACGGCGGGAGACCCAGTACTTC.

This clone was seen a few times. The V and J genes are TRBV9 and TRBJ2-1; TRBD2 matches at 8 bases. Trimming took 0 bases from V and 8 from J; bases not matched to a gene: 7. The CDR3 covers 15 residues. Germline V CDR1 and CDR2: SGDLS, YYNGEE. For the CDR3, the DNA is TGTGCCAGCAGCGTAGGGGGGCTAGCGGGCGATGAGCAGTTCTTC. It codes for CASSVGGLAGDEQFF.

The chain employs TRBV4-2 and TRBJ1-2, with TRBD1 matching over 8 bases. V was pared by 2 bases and J by 4 bases, with 6 bases of the junction left unmatched. Germline values: CDR1 LGHNA, CDR2 YNFKEQ. The CDR3 has 15 amino acids. The CDR3: CASSQPDRETYGYTF. The CDR3 DNA reads TGTGCCAGCAGCCAACCGGACAGGGAAACCTATGGCTACACCTTC.

The genes are TRBV11-2 and TRBJ2-5; D is perhaps TRBD2 (6 bases). The V end lost 3 bases, the J end lost 5 bases, and 16 bases lay between the germline ends. The CDR3 sequence is 15 residues long. CDR1 and CDR2 (germline): SGHAT, FQNNGV. The CDR3 coding sequence is TGTGCCAGCAGCTTCGTCGGGGGAGCAGGGGAGACCCAGTACTTC. This sequence encodes CASSFVGGAGETQYF.

The CDR3 DNA reads as TGTGCCAGCAGCCAGTCGAGAGTTACCCAAGAGACCCAGTACTTC. As protein: CASSQSRVTQETQYF. J is TRBJ2-5 and V is TRBV7-8; unclear D gene. This CDR3 contains 15 residues. Trimming removed 5 bases from V and 1 base from J, with 14 bases in between. From germline, CDR1 is SGHVS and CDR2 FQNEAQ.

The chain has TRBV10-3 and TRBJ2-5; the match to TRBD1 covers 11 bases. The CDR3 length is 16 residues. V gave up 4 bases and J gave up 2 bases; unmatched junction bases: 6. Germline V gene sequence: CDR1 ENHRY, CDR2 SYGVKD. The CDR3 is CAISVWGQGGQETQYF. CDR3 sequence (DNA): TGTGCCATCAGTGTATGGGGACAGGGGGGACAAGAGACCCAGTACTTC.

The V and J genes are TRBV7-2 and TRBJ2-3; 13 bases align to TRBD2. The junction had 13 bases not matched to a gene; V was cut back by 5 bases and J by 5 bases. The CDR3 has 18 amino acids. The germline V gene encodes CDR1 SGHTA and CDR2 FQGNSA. The CDR3 DNA reads TGTGCCAGCAGCCATACTAGCGGGGGGGTTCCTCGTGGAGATACGCAGTATTTT. Translating it yields CASSHTSGGVPRGDTQYF.

V usage is TRBV5-1 and J usage is TRBJ1-3; no reliable D call. Between the trimmed V and J ends, which lost 0 bases and 2 bases, there was a span of 12 bases. The CDR3 has 16 amino acids. Germline loops: CDR1 SGHRS, CDR2 YFSETQ. The CDR3 nucleotides are TGCGCCAGCAGCTTGGCCTACGGGGATCCTGGAAACACCATATATTTT. Translation: CASSLAYGDPGNTIYF.

This clone has ten or more counts. V and J are TRBV25-1 and TRBJ2-2; TRBD1 matches at 10 bases. CDR1 and CDR2 (germline): MGHDK, SYGVNS. The junction had 11 bases not matched to a gene; V was cut back by 4 bases and J by 6 bases. CDR3 size: 17 residues. The CDR3 DNA follows: TGTGCCAGCAGTGCCCCGTCCCGACAGGGGGCATCCGGGGAGCTGTTTTTT. Its protein is CASSAPSRQGASGELFF.

This clone came up once. This chain joins TRBV5-1 and TRBJ2-7; 8 positions agree with TRBD2. The V gene end was trimmed by 3 bases and the J gene end by 3 bases; junction bases not matched to a gene: 8. Germline V gene sequence: CDR1 SGHRS, CDR2 YFSETQ. The CDR3 runs 15 residues. This CDR3 is CASSWDGGGIYEQYF. Here the CDR3 DNA reads TGCGCCAGCAGCTGGGACGGGGGGGGCATCTACGAGCAGTACTTC.

As DNA, the CDR3 is TGTGCCAGCAGCTTAGTTTTGGGCAGGGGGTTTCAAGAGACCCAGTACTTC. Translation gives CASSLVLGRGFQETQYF. V usage is TRBV11-3 and J usage is TRBJ2-5; TRBD1 matches at 7 bases. Germline lookup yields CDR1 SGHNT and CDR2 YENEEA. The CDR3 runs to 17 residues. With 1 base clipped from V and 2 bases from J, the junction kept 10 bases outside the gene matches.

The CDR3 spells CASSVGSPGSYGYTF. CDR3 sequence (DNA): TGTGCCAGCAGCGTAGGGTCCCCGGGTTCCTATGGCTACACCTTC. The gene calls are TRBV9 and TRBJ1-2; D is unresolved. The CDR3 has 15 residues. V lost 0 bases, J lost 4 bases, and 13 bases lay in between. Germline loops: CDR1 SGDLS, CDR2 YYNGEE.

The genes are TRBV6-5 and TRBJ2-7, with TRBD1 as a possible D gene (6 bases). Germline V gene lookup returns CDR1 MNHEY and CDR2 SVGAGI. Trimming took off 8 bases at V and 2 bases at J, with 13 bases between the two ends. The CDR3 length is 13 residues. The CDR3 region is CASAGRTAYEQYV. CDR3 coding DNA: TGTGCCAGCGCCGGCCGGACAGCCTACGAGCAGTACGTC.

The rearrangement joins TRBV7-9 to TRBJ2-7, with 10 bases lining up with TRBD2. Germline V lookup: CDR1 SEHNR, CDR2 FQNEAQ (reference sequence). This CDR3 has 16 amino acids. Germline trimming cut 4 bases from V and 2 bases from J; bases unmatched to any gene: 8. CDR3: CASSSSLAGFPYEQYF. CDR3 sequence (DNA): TGTGCCAGCAGCTCTTCACTAGCGGGGTTTCCCTACGAGCAGTACTTC.

This rearrangement joins TRBV10-3 to TRBJ2-5; D gene uncertain. Trimming stripped 2 bases from V and 1 base from J, with 5 bases between. There are 13 residues in the CDR3. Germline assignment: CDR1 ENHRY and CDR2 SYGVKD. For the CDR3, the DNA is TGTGCCATCAGTGAGCGGAGCCAAGAGACCCAGTACTTC. Protein: CAISERSQETQYF.

CDR3 protein: CASSTGGQGEGYTF. The DNA for the CDR3 is TGTGCCAGCAGTACAGGGGGACAGGGTGAGGGCTACACCTTC. The V gene is TRBV28, the J gene TRBJ1-2, with TRBD1 matching over 9 bases. CDR3 length: 14 residues. J gave up 8 bases and V 5 bases, and 9 bases lay outside the gene matches. Germline assignment: CDR1 MDHEN and CDR2 SYDVKM.

V and J are TRBV3-1 (or the pseudogene TRBV3-2) and TRBJ1-6; D remains ambiguous. CDR1 is LGHDT, CDR2 YNNKEL, per germline (reference sequence). The CDR3 length is 16 residues. V lost 5 bases to trimming and J lost 6 bases, with 17 bases between them. Here the CDR3 DNA reads TGTGCCAGCAGCGCTCTCGGGCCTCGGGGTAATTCACCCCTCCACTTT. Amino acid sequence: CASSALGPRGNSPLHF.

This rearrangement joins TRBV6-1 to TRBJ2-5; unclear D gene. This CDR3 contains 13 residues. The V end lost 1 base, the J end lost 7 bases, and 10 bases lay between the germline ends. From germline, CDR1 is MNHNS and CDR2 SASEGT. This chain's CDR3 is CASSEVPGGTQYF. The CDR3 nucleotides read TGTGCCAGCAGTGAAGTCCCAGGTGGGACCCAGTACTTC.

The chain has TRBV28 and TRBJ2-5; a possible D gene is TRBD2 (6 bases). The CDR3 spans 13 residues. Germline CDR1 and CDR2: MDHEN and SYDVKM. Trimming removed 7 bases at V and 5 bases at J, with 14 bases between. Here the CDR3 DNA reads TGTGCCAGCAACCCGGCCCGGGGGGAGACCCAGTACTTC. It translates to CASNPARGETQYF.